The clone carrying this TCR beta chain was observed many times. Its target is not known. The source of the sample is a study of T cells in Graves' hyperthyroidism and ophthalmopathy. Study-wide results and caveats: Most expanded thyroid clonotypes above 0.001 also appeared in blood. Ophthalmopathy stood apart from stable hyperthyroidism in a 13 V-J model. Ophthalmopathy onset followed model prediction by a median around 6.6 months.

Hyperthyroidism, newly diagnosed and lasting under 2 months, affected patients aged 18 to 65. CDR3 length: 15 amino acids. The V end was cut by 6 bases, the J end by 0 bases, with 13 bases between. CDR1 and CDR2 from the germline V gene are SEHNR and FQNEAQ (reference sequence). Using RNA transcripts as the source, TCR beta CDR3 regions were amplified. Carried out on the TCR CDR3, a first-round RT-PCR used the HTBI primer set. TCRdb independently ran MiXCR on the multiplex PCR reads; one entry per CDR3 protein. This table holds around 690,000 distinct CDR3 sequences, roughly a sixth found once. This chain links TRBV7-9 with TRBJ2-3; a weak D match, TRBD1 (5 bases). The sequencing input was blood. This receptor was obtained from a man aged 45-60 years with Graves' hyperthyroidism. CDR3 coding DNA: TGTGCCAGCAGTTACGTGGACACCAGCACAGATACGCAGTATTTT. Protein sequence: CASSYVDTSTDTQYF.